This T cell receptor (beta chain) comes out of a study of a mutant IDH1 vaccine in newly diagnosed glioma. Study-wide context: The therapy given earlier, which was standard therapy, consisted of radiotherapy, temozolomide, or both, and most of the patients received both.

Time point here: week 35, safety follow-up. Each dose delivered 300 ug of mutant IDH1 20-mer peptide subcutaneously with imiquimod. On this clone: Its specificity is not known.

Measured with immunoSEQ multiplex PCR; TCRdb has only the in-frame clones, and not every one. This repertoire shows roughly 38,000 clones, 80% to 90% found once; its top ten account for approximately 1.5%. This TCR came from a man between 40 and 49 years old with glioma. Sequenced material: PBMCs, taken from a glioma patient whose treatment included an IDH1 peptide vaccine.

CDR3 nucleotides: TGTGCCATCAGTGGTCTGCCAGATAACTATGGCTACACCTTC. It yields the protein CAISGLPDNYGYTF. The V gene is TRBV10-3, the J gene TRBJ1-2; D not certain. The CDR3 length is 14 residues. Germline values: CDR1 ENHRY, CDR2 SYGVKD. Between the trimmed V and J ends, which lost 4 bases and 1 base, there was a span of 10 bases.